The 16 T cell receptor beta chains below were found in one sample sequenced in a study of post-analysis software for immune sequencing data. Study findings and constraints: Patients used five TRBV segments, including TRBV5-6, TRBV5-1 and TRBV20-1, more often than controls.

The authors incorporated unique molecular identifiers into the TCR beta cDNA libraries. TCRdb redid the calling of the PCR reads with MiXCR, one entry per CDR3 protein. This table holds about 820,000 distinct CDR3 sequences, approximately 53% found once. These TCRs are of unknown antigen specificity. Material for sequencing was blood. The receptor set was obtained from a girl between 5 and 17 years old with multiple sclerosis.

This sequence joins TRBV6-1 and TRBJ2-1; TRBD2 matches 8 bases. There are 14 residues in the CDR3. With V trimmed by 6 bases and J by 10 bases, 11 bases remained unmatched. Germline V gene data show CDR1 as MNHNS and CDR2 as SASEGT. The CDR3 sequence is CASSGLASQGEQFF. In DNA form, the CDR3 reads TGTGCCAGCAGCGGACTAGCCTCCCAGGGGGAGCAGTTCTTC.

J is TRBJ2-1 and V is TRBV12-3 or TRBV12-4; 10 bases map to TRBD1. J gave up 8 bases and V 6 bases, and 7 bases lay outside the gene matches. The CDR3 is 14 amino acids. DNA for the CDR3: TGTGCCAGCAGGCGACAGGGGGCGCAGGATGAGCAGTTCTTC. Amino acids: CASRRQGAQDEQFF.

The rearrangement joins TRBV29-1 to TRBJ1-4, with D possibly matching TRBD1 (5 bases). The CDR3 runs 14 residues. V was trimmed by 7 bases and J by 2 bases, leaving 14 bases between them. Germline CDR1 reads SQVTM; CDR2 reads ANQGSEA. CDR3 sequence (DNA): TGCAGCGCAGGGACCCCCGGCACTAATGAAAAACTGTTTTTT. Its protein product is CSAGTPGTNEKLFF.

The genes are TRBV29-1 and TRBJ1-2; 8 bases are a match to TRBD1. V shed 4 bases and J 4 bases; nucleotides not matched to a gene: 5. From germline, CDR1 is SQVTM and CDR2 ANQGSEA. This CDR3 is built from 13 residues. The CDR3 DNA sequence: TGCAGCGTTGGTCTTACAGGGGGCTATGGCTACACCTTC. This encodes CSVGLTGGYGYTF.

With respect to this clonotype: One junction end disagrees with the germline gene, perhaps due to a read error. The chain joins TRBV7-9 to TRBJ2-1; no clear D gene. Germline-derived CDR1 and CDR2 are SEHNR and FQNEAQ (reference sequence). CDR3 length: 12 residues. CDR3: CTSSPLRYEQFF. CDR3 DNA sequence: TGTACCAGCAGCCCCTTGCGGTATGAGCAGTTCTTC.

V usage is TRBV27 and J usage is TRBJ1-6; TRBD1 matches 7 bases. The CDR3 sequence is 19 residues long. Germline loops: CDR1 MNHEY, CDR2 SMNVEV (reference sequence). Trimming took 3 bases from V and 1 from J; bases not matched to a gene: 12. Here the CDR3 reads CASSFRGNDGGSYNSPLHF. CDR3 DNA sequence: TGTGCCAGCAGTTTCAGGGGGAATGATGGAGGATCCTATAATTCACCCCTCCACTTT.

This sequence joins TRBV7-9 and TRBJ2-7; D may be TRBD1 (5 bases). The CDR3 is made up of 13 amino acids. Looked up from germline, CDR1 is SEHNR and CDR2 is FQNEAQ (reference sequence). Trimming shortened V by 0 bases and J by 6 bases, and 9 bases separated the two germline ends. CDR3: CASSLALGAEQYF. The CDR3 nucleotides are TGTGCCAGCAGCTTAGCTTTAGGGGCCGAGCAGTACTTC.

The genes are TRBV20-1 and TRBJ1-1, with unresolved D. This CDR3 is 14 amino acids long. CDR1 and CDR2 (germline): DFQATT, SNEGSKA (reference sequence). With 3 bases removed from V and 0 bases from J, the gap between germline ends came to 11 bases. The CDR3 DNA sequence: TGCAGTGCTAGGGACGGAAATATGAACACTGAAGCTTTCTTT. It yields the protein CSARDGNMNTEAFF.

Here the CDR3 DNA reads TGTGCCAGCAGCCCGCAGGAGAATCAGCCCCAGCATTTT. Residues: CASSPQENQPQHF. This chain connects TRBV7-6 to TRBJ1-5; D remains ambiguous. Germline loops: CDR1 SGHVS, CDR2 FNYEAQ. The CDR3 has 13 amino acids. Trimming removed 5 bases at V and 4 bases at J, with 9 bases between.

The table lists this clonotype with a count of one. This sequence joins TRBV6-2 or TRBV6-3 and TRBJ2-1; D unresolved. The germline V gene encodes CDR1 MNHEY and CDR2 SVGEGT. The CDR3 sequence is 12 residues long. With 8 bases removed from V and 4 bases from J, the gap between germline ends came to 9 bases. This CDR3 reads CASSDLYNEQFF. CDR3 nucleotides: TGTGCCAGCTCGGACCTTTACAATGAGCAGTTCTTC.

This chain joins TRBV20-1 and TRBJ2-1, with 7 positions matching TRBD2. CDR1 and CDR2 (germline): DFQATT, SNEGSKA (reference sequence). The junction had 16 bases not matched to a gene; V was cut back by 4 bases and J by 7 bases. The CDR3 spans 16 residues. The CDR3 nucleotides read TGCAGTGCTATGGGCCCCATCAGCGGGGAGCCAAATGAGCAGTTCTTC. Encoded protein: CSAMGPISGEPNEQFF.

The J gene is TRBJ1-2, the V gene TRBV14; no clear D gene. The CDR3 runs 15 residues. V shed 2 bases and J shed 4 bases, with 14 bases lying between them. The germline V gene encodes CDR1 SGHDN and CDR2 FVKESK. CDR3 coding DNA: TGTGCCAGCAGCCAATCTGGACCAGGACTCTATGGCTACACCTTC. Translation gives CASSQSGPGLYGYTF.

J is TRBJ2-1 and V is TRBV12-3 or TRBV12-4; D is unclear. The CDR3 contains 14 residues. Trimming shortened V by 3 bases and J by 7 bases, and 13 bases separated the two germline ends. The CDR3 is CASSFYYFWNEQFF. For the CDR3, the DNA is TGTGCCAGCAGTTTCTATTATTTTTGGAATGAGCAGTTCTTC.

The V and J genes are TRBV7-9 and TRBJ2-7, with D perhaps given as TRBD1 or TRBD2 (5 bases each). The ends were cut back, 5 bases at V and 7 bases at J, with 9 bases in the middle. The germline gives CDR1 SEHNR, CDR2 FQNEAQ (reference sequence). The length of the CDR3 is 11 residues. CDR3 nucleotide sequence: TGTGCCAGCAGCAGACAGCGGGAGCAGTACTTC. As protein: CASSRQREQYF.

The CDR3, as DNA: TGCGCCAGCAGCCAAGATAGGGCAGTCTACGAGCAGTACTTC. Encoded protein: CASSQDRAVYEQYF. The chain has TRBV4-1 and TRBJ2-7, with D unclear. V was cut by 0 bases and J by 3 bases, with 9 bases left in between. CDR3 length equals 14 residues. Per germline, CDR1 MGHRA and CDR2 YSYEKL.

The sample holds a few counts of this clonotype. The genes are TRBV15 and TRBJ2-7, with no clear D. Germline V gene lookup returns CDR1 LNHNV and CDR2 YYDKDF (reference sequence). The CDR3 covers 15 residues. V gave up 1 base and J gave up 0 bases, with 10 bases separating them. The CDR3 reads CATSRVGLSSYEQYF. CDR3 coding DNA: TGTGCCACCAGCAGAGTAGGCCTGAGCTCCTACGAGCAGTACTTC. The full variable domain, rest sourced from reference TRBV15 and TRBJ2-7, is DAMVIQNPRYQVTQFGKPVTLSCSQTLNHNVMYWYQQKSSQAPKLLFHYYDKDFNNEADTPDNFQSRRPNTSFCFLDIRSPGLGDTAMYLCATSRVGLSSYEQYFGPGTRLTVT.